The next 9 T cell receptor beta chains were all read from a single sample in a study of T cell responses to AZD1222 COVID-19 vaccine. TCRdb's table, derived via immunoSEQ multiplex PCR, lists solely in-frame clones and lacks some. Of 150,000 to 200,000 clones listed, approximately 93% were seen once; the top ten hold roughly 3.9%. Sequencing was performed on peripheral blood, taken on day 0 of AZD1222 vaccination. Receptors originate from an adult in good health.

The chain carries TRBV15 and TRBJ1-4; no clear D. The germline V gene has CDR1 LNHNV and CDR2 YYDKDF (reference sequence). This CDR3 has 17 amino acids. Trimming removed 5 bases at V and 3 bases at J, with 19 bases between. CDR3 DNA sequence: TGTGCCACCAGCGGTCGGATACACAGTGCGGCTAATGAAAAACTGTTTTTT. Its protein is CATSGRIHSAANEKLFF.

This chain connects TRBV7-9 to TRBJ2-2; tentatively, D is TRBD1 (6 bases). Trimming stripped 3 bases from V and 0 bases from J, with 11 bases between. CDR1 is SEHNR and CDR2 is FQNEAQ in the germline V gene (reference sequence). The CDR3 contains 16 residues. CDR3 protein: CASSFQGSPNTGELFF. CDR3 DNA: TGTGCCAGCAGCTTTCAGGGGTCCCCGAACACCGGGGAGCTGTTTTTT.

The chain recombines TRBV27 with TRBJ1-6; 7 nucleotides line up with TRBD1. V was clipped by 6 bases and J by 2 bases; unmatched bases: 10. Germline V lookup: CDR1 MNHEY, CDR2 SMNVEV (reference sequence). The CDR3 loop spans 17 amino acids. The CDR3 nucleotides read TGTGCCAGCAGCACGAGGCGGACAGGCACCTATAATTCACCCCTCCACTTT. Translated, it gives CASSTRRTGTYNSPLHF.

The rearrangement joins TRBV7-9 to TRBJ2-7; 10 nucleotides align to TRBD2. J gave up 0 bases and V 5 bases, and 4 bases lay outside the gene matches. Germline V lookup: CDR1 SEHNR, CDR2 FQNEAQ (reference sequence). The CDR3 spans 15 residues. CDR3 loop: CASSTRTSGSYEQYF. The CDR3 DNA reads as TGTGCCAGCAGCACCAGGACTAGCGGCTCCTACGAGCAGTACTTC.

The chain links TRBV5-1 to TRBJ2-7; D is unresolved. The germline V gene encodes CDR1 SGHRS and CDR2 YFSETQ. The CDR3 is 11 amino acids. Between the trimmed V and J ends, which lost 4 bases and 4 bases, there was a span of 6 bases. As DNA, the CDR3 is TGCGCCAGCAGCAGAAGTTACGAGCAGTACTTC. Protein: CASSRSYEQYF.

The rearrangement uses TRBV11-2 and TRBJ2-1; 8 bases fit TRBD2. Trimming took 3 bases from V and 4 from J; bases not matched to a gene: 8. The CDR3 length is 16 residues. Germline CDR1 is SGHAT and CDR2 is FQNNGV. The CDR3 coding sequence is TGTGCCAGCAGCTTTGGCGGGGGGAGTGTTTACAATGAGCAGTTCTTC. It specifies CASSFGGGSVYNEQFF.

This chain uses TRBV5-1 with TRBJ2-3; tentatively, D is TRBD1 or TRBD2 (5 bases each). Germline V CDR1 and CDR2: SGHRS, YFSETQ. CDR3 length equals 13 residues. V was cut by 6 bases and J by 6 bases, with 14 bases left in between. CDR3 sequence reads: CASTRGESDTQYF. CDR3 DNA sequence: TGCGCCAGCACCCGAGGGGAGTCCGATACGCAGTATTTT.

The chain uses TRBV3-1 (or the pseudogene TRBV3-2) and TRBJ2-6; unclear D gene. This CDR3 contains 15 residues. Germline V CDR1 and CDR2: LGHDT, YNNKEL (reference sequence). V was pared by 0 bases and J by 1 base, with 4 bases between. CDR3 nucleotide sequence: TGTGCCAGCAGCCAAGAGTTTTCTGGGGCCAACGTCCTGACTTTC. The encoded protein is CASSQEFSGANVLTF.

This chain uses TRBV15 with TRBJ1-4; TRBD1 aligns across 9 bases. The CDR3 spans 14 residues. V lost 3 bases, J lost 7 bases, and 3 bases stayed unmatched. CDR1 and CDR2 (germline): LNHNV, YYDKDF (reference sequence). CDR3 in DNA: TGTGCCACCAGCAGGGACAGGGGACCTGAAAAACTGTTTTTT. Its protein product is CATSRDRGPEKLFF.